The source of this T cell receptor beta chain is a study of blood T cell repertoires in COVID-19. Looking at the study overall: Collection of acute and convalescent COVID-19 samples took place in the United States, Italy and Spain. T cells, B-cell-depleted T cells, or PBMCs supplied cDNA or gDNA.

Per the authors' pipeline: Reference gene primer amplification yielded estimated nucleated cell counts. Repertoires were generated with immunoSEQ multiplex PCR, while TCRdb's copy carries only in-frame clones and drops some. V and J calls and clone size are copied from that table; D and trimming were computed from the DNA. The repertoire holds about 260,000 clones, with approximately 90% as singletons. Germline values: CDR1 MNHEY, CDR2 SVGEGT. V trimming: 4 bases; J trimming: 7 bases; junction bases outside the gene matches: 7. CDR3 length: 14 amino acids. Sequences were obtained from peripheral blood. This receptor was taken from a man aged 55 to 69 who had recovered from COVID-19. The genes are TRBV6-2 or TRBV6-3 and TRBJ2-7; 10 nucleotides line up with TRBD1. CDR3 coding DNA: TGTGCCAGCAGTTCGGGACAGGGGTTCTGGGAGCAGTACTTC. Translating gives CASSSGQGFWEQYF.